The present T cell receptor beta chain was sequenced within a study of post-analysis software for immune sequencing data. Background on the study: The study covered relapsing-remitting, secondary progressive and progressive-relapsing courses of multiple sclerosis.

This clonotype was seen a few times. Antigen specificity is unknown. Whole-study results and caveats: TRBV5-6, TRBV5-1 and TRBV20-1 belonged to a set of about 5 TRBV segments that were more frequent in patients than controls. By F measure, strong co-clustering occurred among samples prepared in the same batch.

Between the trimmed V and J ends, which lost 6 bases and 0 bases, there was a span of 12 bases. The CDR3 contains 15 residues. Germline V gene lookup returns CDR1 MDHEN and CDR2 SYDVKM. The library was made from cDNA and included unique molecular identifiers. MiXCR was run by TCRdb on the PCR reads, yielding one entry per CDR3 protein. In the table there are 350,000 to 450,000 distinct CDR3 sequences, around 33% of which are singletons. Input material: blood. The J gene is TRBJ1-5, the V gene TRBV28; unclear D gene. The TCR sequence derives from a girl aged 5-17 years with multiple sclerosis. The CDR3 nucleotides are TGTGCCAGCAGCCCTCGGTCGGGTAGCAATCAGCCCCAGCATTTT. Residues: CASSPRSGSNQPQHF.